Given below is one TCR beta chain in context. There are a few counts of this clonotype. There is no known antigen for this receptor. Per-nucleotide qualities are absent, and no much larger clonotype sits a single base away. This entry is derived from a study of patients and donors after allogeneic stem cell transplantation (dated by TCRdb to 2018 to 2021). The method was RT-PCR. Sequenced using a NextSeq 550. TCRdb passed the public sequencing reads through fastp at Q25 and MiXCR, retaining productive beta sequences. Duplicate CDR3 protein sequences are folded into a single record with the most common DNA and genes. For this sample the table gives some 880,000 distinct CDR3 sequences, of which roughly 18% were detected only once. 6% of the sample lies in the top ten. CDR1 and CDR2, per the germline V gene, are MDHEN and SYDVKM. The CDR3 measures 15 amino acids from cysteine to phenylalanine. Solely the CDR3 DNA is kept, with 45 bases framed from the first base. For this chain, trimming is 3 bases at the V end and 5 bases at the J end, and the number of junction bases without a gene match is 8.

Sequenced input: blood, either unsorted or a sorted T cell fraction (not recorded which). The sequence is built from TRBV28 and TRBJ2-7; TRBD2 aligns with 9 central bases. The sequence was collected from a human donor who was either an allogeneic HSCT recipient or a stem cell or donor lymphocyte infusion donor (not recorded which). It is not recorded whose cells these are; they may come from a transplant donor. The nucleotides are TGTGCCAGCAGTTTTTTGGCTAGCGGGAACCACGAGCAGTACTTC. The resulting protein is CASSFLASGNHEQYF.